Shown below are 14 T cell receptor beta chains from a single sample sequenced in a study of T cell responses to AZD1222 COVID-19 vaccine. The assay was immunoSEQ multiplex PCR, and TCRdb's table has in-frame clones only and misses some. The sample consists of approximately 140,000 clones, 92% of them appearing once. The input for sequencing was peripheral blood, taken 28 days after the second AZD1222 dose. The receptors here all came from an adult who received the AZD1222 COVID-19 vaccine.

In its sample, this clone was seen once. V gene TRBV6-2 or TRBV6-3 combines with J gene TRBJ1-5; maybe TRBD1 (6 bases). The CDR3 spans 17 residues. Trimming took 2 bases from V and 1 from J, leaving 15 bases between them. Germline loops: CDR1 MNHEY, CDR2 SVGEGT. The CDR3 DNA reads TGTGCCAGCAGTTACAGGCCCTCCCAGGGGAGCAATCAGCCCCAGCATTTT. Its translation is CASSYRPSQGSNQPQHF.

V gene TRBV7-2 combines with J gene TRBJ2-5, with D perhaps matching TRBD1 (6 bases). Germline V gives CDR1 SGHTA, CDR2 FQGNSA. The CDR3 is 14 residues long. Trimming pared 1 base from V and 5 bases from J, leaving 11 bases between. The CDR3 here is CASSLEQGQETQYF. CDR3 coding DNA: TGTGCCAGCAGCTTAGAACAGGGTCAGGAGACCCAGTACTTC.

The CDR3 DNA is TGCGCCAGCAGGGACGGACAGGGATGGAACTATGGCTACACCTTC. Its protein product is CASRDGQGWNYGYTF. V usage is TRBV5-1 and J usage is TRBJ1-2; 8 positions agree with TRBD1. V lost 5 bases and J lost 2; bases outside the gene matches: 8. This CDR3 spans 15 amino acids. From germline, CDR1 is SGHRS and CDR2 YFSETQ.

CDR3 in DNA: TGTGCCAGCAGTTTATACGAGGAACCTGAGCAGTTCTTC. Residues: CASSLYEEPEQFF. The chain carries TRBV12-3 or TRBV12-4 and TRBJ2-1; D gene unclear. The CDR3 consists of 13 residues. The V end lost 2 bases, the J end lost 9 bases, and 11 bases lay between the germline ends.

The genes are TRBV7-8 and TRBJ1-1; possibly TRBD1 for D (5 bases). V dropped 2 bases and J dropped 4 bases, with 11 bases sitting between them. The CDR3 totals 14 residues. Germline V gene sequence: CDR1 SGHVS, CDR2 FQNEAQ. The CDR3 sequence: CASSLTRESTEAFF. CDR3 DNA sequence: TGTGCCAGCAGCTTAACCAGGGAGAGCACTGAAGCTTTCTTT.

This chain links TRBV7-2 with TRBJ1-1, with TRBD1 matching 9 bases. The CDR3 is 15 amino acids. V lost 5 bases and J lost 3; bases outside the gene matches: 7. The V gene's germline CDR1 is SGHTA and CDR2 FQGNSA. The CDR3 loop is CASSQGQGGDTEAFF. The CDR3 DNA reads TGTGCCAGCAGCCAGGGACAGGGAGGGGACACTGAAGCTTTCTTT.

The rearrangement joins TRBV7-2 to TRBJ1-3; TRBD1 is a possible D gene (6 bases). The V and J ends lost 6 bases and 0 bases respectively, with 18 bases between them. This CDR3 is built from 17 residues. The germline V gene has CDR1 SGHTA and CDR2 FQGNSA. The CDR3 spells CASRNPGDSLSGNTIYF. The CDR3 nucleotides read TGTGCCAGCAGAAACCCAGGGGATTCTCTCTCTGGAAACACCATATATTTT. Full variable domain (outside the CDR3, taken from reference TRBV7-2 and TRBJ1-3): GAGVSQSPSNKVTEKGKDVELRCDPISGHTALYWYRQSLGQGLEFLIYFQGNSAPDKSGLPSDRFSAERTGGSVSTLTIQRTQQEDSAVYLCASRNPGDSLSGNTIYFGEGSWLTVV.

This chain links TRBV18 with TRBJ1-5; D perhaps matches TRBD1 (5 bases). CDR3 length: 13 amino acids. Trimming removed 5 bases from V and 3 bases from J, with 8 bases in between. Germline assignment: CDR1 KGHSH and CDR2 LQKENI. The DNA of the CDR3 is TGTGCCAGCTCAGTAGGGGACAATCAGCCCCAGCATTTT. It specifies CASSVGDNQPQHF. The full variable domain, completed using reference TRBV18 and TRBJ1-5, is NAGVMQNPRHLVRRRGQEARLRCSPMKGHSHVYWYRQLPEEGLKFMVYLQKENIIDESGMPKERFSAEFPKEGPSILRIQQVVRGDSAAYFCASSVGDNQPQHFGDGTRLSIL.

V gene TRBV10-3 combines with J gene TRBJ2-7; TRBD2 matches at 8 bases. Trimming removed 0 bases from V and 2 bases from J; junction bases left unmatched: 12. From germline, CDR1 is ENHRY and CDR2 SYGVKD. This CDR3 spans 18 amino acids. The CDR3 bases are TGTGCCATCAGTGAGTCGACTCTCGGGGGGGGGCCCACCTACGAGCAGTACTTC. Translation: CAISESTLGGGPTYEQYF.

This rearrangement joins TRBV28 to TRBJ2-2; D might be TRBD1 (5 bases). The V gene lost 2 bases and the J gene lost 6 bases, with 10 bases spanning the gap. Germline CDR1 is MDHEN and CDR2 is SYDVKM. This CDR3 is built from 14 residues. Here the CDR3 DNA reads TGTGCCAGCAGTTTACGCAGGGTATCCGGGGAGCTGTTTTTT. It is translated as CASSLRRVSGELFF.

The chain is built from TRBV18 and TRBJ1-1, with a tentative D call TRBD1 (5 bases). This CDR3 comprises 13 residues. CDR1 is KGHSH and CDR2 is LQKENI in the germline V gene. The V and J ends lost 5 bases and 5 bases respectively, with 12 bases between them. Here the CDR3 reads CASSRTSSTEAFF. The CDR3 DNA is TGTGCCAGCTCAAGGACATCTTCAACTGAAGCTTTCTTT.

The chain is built from TRBV28 and TRBJ1-4; D remains ambiguous. Germline loops: CDR1 MDHEN, CDR2 SYDVKM. Trimming shortened V by 6 bases and J by 5 bases, and 10 bases separated the two germline ends. This CDR3 comprises 13 residues. In nucleotides, the CDR3 is TGTGCCAGCAGACTCGGACTCAATGAAAAACTGTTTTTT. Protein: CASRLGLNEKLFF.

The chain has TRBV18 and TRBJ1-2, with no clear D. This CDR3 region has 15 residues. The V gene's germline CDR1 is KGHSH and CDR2 LQKENI. Trimming shortened V by 2 bases and J by 2 bases, and 12 bases separated the two germline ends. CDR3 sequence reads: CASSPNRTGNYGYTF. In nucleotides, the CDR3 is TGTGCCAGCTCACCAAATCGGACGGGGAACTATGGCTACACCTTC. The full variable domain, rest sourced from reference TRBV18 and TRBJ1-2, is NAGVMQNPRHLVRRRGQEARLRCSPMKGHSHVYWYRQLPEEGLKFMVYLQKENIIDESGMPKERFSAEFPKEGPSILRIQQVVRGDSAAYFCASSPNRTGNYGYTFGSGTRLTVV.

This clone appeared a few times. The chain recombines TRBV7-2 with TRBJ1-2; D might be TRBD1 (5 bases). Trimming shortened V by 5 bases and J by 3 bases, and 13 bases separated the two germline ends. The CDR3 length is 14 residues. Germline lookup yields CDR1 SGHTA and CDR2 FQGNSA. CDR3 nucleotides: TGTGCCAGCAGCCCCGGGGCCGAGCACTATGGCTACACCTTC. This translates into CASSPGAEHYGYTF.